The 17 T cell receptor beta chains presented below share a single source sample, sequenced in a study of blood T cell repertoires in COVID-19. Data came from immunoSEQ multiplex PCR; TCRdb stores just in-frame clones and leaves some out. Of 60,000 to 75,000 clones listed, more than 75% are singletons. The sequenced sample consisted of peripheral blood. All receptors derive from a human donor in a cohort sampled during active COVID-19.

This clone is medium-sized. V and J are TRBV11-2 and TRBJ1-1; 7 nucleotides align to TRBD1. V was clipped by 5 bases and J by 10 bases; unmatched bases: 7. CDR1 is SGHAT and CDR2 is FQNNGV in the germline V gene. There are 12 residues in the CDR3. Here the CDR3 DNA reads TGTGCCAGCAGCCATGACAGGGTCCGAGCTTTCTTT. This codes for CASSHDRVRAFF. The variable domain in full, completed from reference TRBV11-2 and TRBJ1-1, reads EAGVAQSPRYKIIEKRQSVAFWCNPISGHATLYWYQQILGQGPKLLIQFQNNGVVDDSQLPKDRFSAERLKGVDSTLKIQPAKLEDSAVYLCASSHDRVRAFFGQGTRLTVV.

This clone was recorded only once. The J gene is TRBJ2-5, the V gene TRBV4-2, with D tentatively TRBD2 (5 bases). The V and J ends lost 1 base and 5 bases respectively, with 11 bases between them. The CDR3 is 14 amino acids. Germline V lookup: CDR1 LGHNA, CDR2 YNFKEQ. In DNA form, the CDR3 reads TGTGCCAGCAGCCAAGGAGGGCCGGGGGAGACCCAGTACTTC. Translating it yields CASSQGGPGETQYF.

This sequence joins TRBV19 and TRBJ2-5; D may be TRBD2 (5 bases). The germline V gene encodes CDR1 LNHDA and CDR2 SQIVND (reference sequence). The CDR3 runs to 14 residues. Trimming cost V 3 bases and J 5 bases, with 13 bases left between them. CDR3 sequence reads: CASSIPGMGETQYF. CDR3 coding DNA: TGTGCCAGTAGTATCCCCGGGATGGGGGAGACCCAGTACTTC.

The chain couples TRBV6-5 to TRBJ1-2; D gene uncertain. With 5 bases removed from V and 4 bases from J, the gap between germline ends came to 14 bases. CDR1 is MNHEY, CDR2 SVGAGI, per germline. The CDR3 covers 14 residues. The CDR3 sequence is CASSISPSSYGYTF. The CDR3 DNA is TGTGCCAGCAGTATATCCCCGAGTTCCTATGGCTACACCTTC.

The chain recombines TRBV6-5 with TRBJ2-7, with 10 bases lining up with TRBD1. Germline CDR1 MNHEY, CDR2 SVGAGI. The CDR3 totals 14 residues. The V segment lost 6 bases and the J segment 4 bases; nucleotides outside the gene matches: 6. The CDR3 nucleotides are TGTGCCAGCAGCACCGGGACAGGGGTATACGAGCAGTACGTC. Protein: CASSTGTGVYEQYV.

This chain's CDR3 is CASRTGGKNYGYTF. CDR3 bases: TGTGCCAGCAGGACAGGGGGGAAAAACTATGGCTACACCTTC. J is TRBJ1-2 and V is TRBV6-5; 9 nucleotides line up with TRBD1. CDR1 and CDR2 from the germline V gene are MNHEY and SVGAGI. Trimming took 6 bases from V and 2 from J; bases not matched to a gene: 4. CDR3 length: 14 residues.

The chain combines TRBV7-6 with TRBJ2-6; the D is unclear. From germline, CDR1 is SGHVS and CDR2 FNYEAQ. The length of the CDR3 is 16 residues. The ends were cut back, 2 bases at V and 0 bases at J, with 8 bases in the middle. The CDR3 DNA reads as TGTGCCAGCAGCTTACTTTCCGTCTCTGGGGCCAACGTCCTGACTTTC. It is translated as CASSLLSVSGANVLTF.

The CDR3 bases are TGCGCCAGCAGCTTGGGAACGAACTACCGAAATGAGCAGTTCTTC. Its protein product is CASSLGTNYRNEQFF. This chain joins TRBV5-1 and TRBJ2-1; D ambiguous. Germline V gene sequence: CDR1 SGHRS, CDR2 YFSETQ. Trimming took off 0 bases at V and 7 bases at J, with 14 bases between the two ends. The CDR3 is made up of 15 amino acids. Together with reference TRBV5-1 and TRBJ2-1, the CDR3 gives the full variable domain: KAGVTQTPRYLIKTRGQQVTLSCSPISGHRSVSWYQQTPGQGLQFLFEYFSETQRNKGNFPGRFSGRQFSNSRSEMNVSTLELGDSALYLCASSLGTNYRNEQFFGPGTRLTVL.

The CDR3, as DNA: TGTGCCAGCAGCTTAGCGTCGGTAGCGGAACATCCCTACGAGCAGTACGTC. Translation gives CASSLASVAEHPYEQYV. The chain has TRBV7-8 and TRBJ2-7, with D tentatively TRBD2 (6 bases). CDR3 length: 17 amino acids. The germline V gene encodes CDR1 SGHVS and CDR2 FQNEAQ. The V end was cut by 0 bases, the J end by 2 bases, with 17 bases between.

CDR3 sequence reads: CASSPPMTGVQETQYF. In DNA, the CDR3 is TGTGCCAGCTCACCCCCCATGACAGGAGTCCAAGAGACCCAGTACTTC. The gene calls are TRBV18 and TRBJ2-5; TRBD1 might be the D (6 bases). The V and J ends lost 3 bases and 1 base respectively, with 15 bases between them. Per germline, CDR1 KGHSH and CDR2 LQKENI. CDR3 size: 16 residues.

The chain joins TRBV29-1 to TRBJ2-1; maybe TRBD2 (6 bases). Trimming shortened V by 2 bases and J by 4 bases, and 12 bases separated the two germline ends. Germline CDR1 reads SQVTM; CDR2 reads ANQGSEA. This CDR3 contains 14 residues. The CDR3 loop is CSVERGIFYNEQFF. For the CDR3, the DNA is TGCAGCGTTGAACGGGGGATTTTTTACAATGAGCAGTTCTTC.

CDR3 nucleotide sequence: TGCGCCAGCAGCCAGGCGGTGGGGCATAACACCGGGGAGCTGTTTTTT. As protein: CASSQAVGHNTGELFF. J is TRBJ2-2 and V is TRBV4-1, with D possibly being TRBD1 (5 bases). The CDR3 is 16 residues long. Germline assignment: CDR1 MGHRA and CDR2 YSYEKL. V was cut by 3 bases and J by 2 bases, with 13 bases left in between.

V usage is TRBV19 and J usage is TRBJ1-3; D remains ambiguous. V was shortened by 4 bases and J by 1 base, with 11 bases between the two germline ends. The CDR3 is made up of 15 amino acids. CDR1 is LNHDA and CDR2 is SQIVND in the germline V gene (reference sequence). This CDR3 reads CASSTGRASGNTIYF. In DNA form, the CDR3 reads TGTGCCAGTAGTACCGGGAGGGCGTCTGGAAACACCATATATTTT.

The rearrangement joins TRBV30 to TRBJ2-7; a weak D match, TRBD1 (6 bases). CDR3 length: 13 amino acids. CDR1 is GTSNPN, CDR2 SVGIG, per germline (reference sequence). V gave up 4 bases and J gave up 3 bases, with 13 bases separating them. This CDR3 reads CAWKKTGFYEQYF. DNA for the CDR3: TGTGCCTGGAAAAAAACAGGGTTCTACGAGCAGTACTTC.

The rearrangement links TRBV2 to TRBJ2-3; 7 positions agree with TRBD2. The CDR3 extends over 13 amino acids. CDR1 SNHLY and CDR2 FYNNEI come from the germline V gene. With 8 bases clipped from V and 2 bases from J, the junction kept 4 bases outside the gene matches. In DNA form, the CDR3 reads TGTGCCAGCCGGGGGGAAAACACAGATACGCAGTATTTT. As protein: CASRGENTDTQYF.

This chain connects TRBV10-2 to TRBJ2-1; D unresolved. Germline V CDR1 and CDR2: WSHSY, SAAADI. V lost 3 bases, J lost 8 bases, and 5 bases lay in between. CDR3 length: 11 amino acids. CDR3 region: CASSDYDEQFF. CDR3 DNA sequence: TGCGCCAGCAGTGATTATGATGAGCAGTTCTTC.

This clone was picked up a small number of times. The genes are TRBV5-4 and TRBJ1-2, with D perhaps matching TRBD1 (6 bases). In germline, CDR1 is SGHNT, CDR2 YYREEE (reference sequence). This CDR3 has 15 amino acids. The V end was cut by 3 bases, the J end by 6 bases, with 18 bases between. Here the CDR3 DNA reads TGTGCCAGCAGCTCACGGACAGAGGGGCTGAATGGCTACACCTTC. Translating it yields CASSSRTEGLNGYTF.